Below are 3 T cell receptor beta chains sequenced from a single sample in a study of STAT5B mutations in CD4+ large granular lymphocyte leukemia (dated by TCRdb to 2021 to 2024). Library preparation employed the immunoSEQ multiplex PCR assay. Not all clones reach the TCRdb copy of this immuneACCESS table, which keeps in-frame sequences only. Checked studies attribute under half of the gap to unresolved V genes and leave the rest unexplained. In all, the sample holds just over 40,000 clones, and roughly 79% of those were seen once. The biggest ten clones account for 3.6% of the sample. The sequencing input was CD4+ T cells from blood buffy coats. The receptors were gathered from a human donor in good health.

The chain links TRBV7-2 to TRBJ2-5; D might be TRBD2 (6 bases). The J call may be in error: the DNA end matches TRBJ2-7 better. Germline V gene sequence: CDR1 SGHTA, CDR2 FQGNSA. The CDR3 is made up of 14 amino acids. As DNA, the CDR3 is TGTGCCAGCAGCTTATTAGGAGGGACGAACGAGCAGTACTTC. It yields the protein CASSLLGGTNEQYF.

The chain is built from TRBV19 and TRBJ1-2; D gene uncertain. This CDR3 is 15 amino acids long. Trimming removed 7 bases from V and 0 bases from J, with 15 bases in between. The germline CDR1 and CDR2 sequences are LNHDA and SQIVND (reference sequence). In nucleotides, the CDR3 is TGTGCCAGTATCCCTGACGGACCTTCTAACTATGGCTACACCTTC. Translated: CASIPDGPSNYGYTF.

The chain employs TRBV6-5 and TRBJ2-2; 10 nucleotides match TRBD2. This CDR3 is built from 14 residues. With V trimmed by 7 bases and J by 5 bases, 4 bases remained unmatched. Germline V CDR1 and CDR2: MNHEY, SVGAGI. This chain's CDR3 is CASIPSGRTGELFF. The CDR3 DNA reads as TGTGCCAGCATACCTAGCGGGAGAACCGGGGAGCTGTTTTTT.